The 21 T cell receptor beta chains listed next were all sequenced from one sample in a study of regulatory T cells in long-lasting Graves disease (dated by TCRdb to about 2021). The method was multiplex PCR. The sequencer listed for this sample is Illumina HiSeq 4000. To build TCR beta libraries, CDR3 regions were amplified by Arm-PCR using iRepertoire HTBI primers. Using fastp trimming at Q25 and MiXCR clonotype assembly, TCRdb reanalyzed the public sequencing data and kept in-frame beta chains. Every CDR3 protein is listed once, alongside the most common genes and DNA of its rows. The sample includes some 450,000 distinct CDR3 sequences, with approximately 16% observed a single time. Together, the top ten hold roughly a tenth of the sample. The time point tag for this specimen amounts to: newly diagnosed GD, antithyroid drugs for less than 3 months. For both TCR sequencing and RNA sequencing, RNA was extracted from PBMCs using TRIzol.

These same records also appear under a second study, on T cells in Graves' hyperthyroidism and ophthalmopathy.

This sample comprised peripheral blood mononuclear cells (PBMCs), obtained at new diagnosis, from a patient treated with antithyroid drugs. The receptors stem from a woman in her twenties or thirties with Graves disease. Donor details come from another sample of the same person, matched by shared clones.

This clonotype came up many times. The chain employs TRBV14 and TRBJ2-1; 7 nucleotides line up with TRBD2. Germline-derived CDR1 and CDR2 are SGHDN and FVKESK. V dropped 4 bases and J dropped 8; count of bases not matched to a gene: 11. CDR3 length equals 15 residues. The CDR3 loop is CASSPLVREVYEQFF. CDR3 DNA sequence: TGTGCCAGCAGCCCCCTCGTTCGGGAGGTCTATGAGCAGTTCTTC.

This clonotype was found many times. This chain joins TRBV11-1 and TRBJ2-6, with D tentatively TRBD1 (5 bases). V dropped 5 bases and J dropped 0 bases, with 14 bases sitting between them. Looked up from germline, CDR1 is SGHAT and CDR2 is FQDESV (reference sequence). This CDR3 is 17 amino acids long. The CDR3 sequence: CASSVPAGFSGANVLTF. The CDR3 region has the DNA TGTGCCAGCAGCGTCCCGGCAGGGTTCTCTGGGGCCAACGTCCTGACTTTC.

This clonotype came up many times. The CDR3 sequence is CASSPRSVSYEQYF. The CDR3 DNA follows: TGTGCCAGCAGCCCTCGATCGGTCTCCTACGAGCAGTACTTC. V usage is TRBV7-2 and J usage is TRBJ2-7, with unresolved D. The germline V gene encodes CDR1 SGHTA and CDR2 FQGNSA. V lost 5 bases and J 0 bases, leaving 11 bases between the germline ends. The CDR3 loop spans 14 amino acids.

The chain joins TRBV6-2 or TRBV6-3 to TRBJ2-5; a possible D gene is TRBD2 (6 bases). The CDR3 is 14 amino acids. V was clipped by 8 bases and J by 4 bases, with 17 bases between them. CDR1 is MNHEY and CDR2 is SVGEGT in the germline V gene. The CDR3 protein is CASREGTGAETQYF. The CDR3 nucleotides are TGTGCCAGCCGAGAGGGGACGGGAGCAGAGACCCAGTACTTC.

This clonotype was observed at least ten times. The DNA of the CDR3 is TGTGCCAGCAAATCTTTTGTGACAGGGGGCGTCAATCTAGCGGGAGACCCCTACGAGCAGTACTTC. Residues: CASKSFVTGGVNLAGDPYEQYF. The rearrangement joins TRBV28 to TRBJ2-7, with D possibly being TRBD1 or TRBD2 (10 bases each). The CDR3 runs 22 residues. Between the trimmed V and J ends, which lost 7 bases and 2 bases, there was a span of 39 bases. In germline, CDR1 is MDHEN, CDR2 SYDVKM.

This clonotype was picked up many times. This CDR3 is CSATVGQGALGEQYF. CDR3 DNA sequence: TGCAGTGCTACTGTTGGACAGGGGGCGCTAGGTGAGCAGTACTTC. V and J are TRBV20-1 and TRBJ2-7; the match to TRBD1 covers 11 bases. Germline-derived CDR1 and CDR2 are DFQATT and SNEGSKA (reference sequence). The CDR3 runs to 15 residues. V dropped 4 bases and J dropped 7; count of bases not matched to a gene: 12.

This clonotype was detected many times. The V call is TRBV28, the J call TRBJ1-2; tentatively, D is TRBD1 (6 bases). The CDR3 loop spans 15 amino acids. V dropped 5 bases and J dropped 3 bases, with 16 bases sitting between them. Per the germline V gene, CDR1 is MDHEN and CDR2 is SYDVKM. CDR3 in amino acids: CASSRAGALDYGYTF. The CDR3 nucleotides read TGTGCCAGCAGTAGAGCAGGGGCGCTTGACTATGGCTACACCTTC.

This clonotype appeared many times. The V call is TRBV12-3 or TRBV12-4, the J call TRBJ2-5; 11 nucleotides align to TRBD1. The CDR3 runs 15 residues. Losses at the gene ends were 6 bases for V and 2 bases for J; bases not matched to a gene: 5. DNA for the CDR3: TGTGCCAGCAGCCCAAGGGACAGGGGGCAAGAGACCCAGTACTTC. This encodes CASSPRDRGQETQYF.

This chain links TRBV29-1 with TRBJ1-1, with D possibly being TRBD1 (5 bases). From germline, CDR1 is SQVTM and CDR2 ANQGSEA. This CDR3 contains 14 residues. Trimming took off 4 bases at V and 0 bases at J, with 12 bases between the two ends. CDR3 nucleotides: TGCAGCGTTGGGTCACAGGTTATGAACACTGAAGCTTTCTTT. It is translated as CSVGSQVMNTEAFF.

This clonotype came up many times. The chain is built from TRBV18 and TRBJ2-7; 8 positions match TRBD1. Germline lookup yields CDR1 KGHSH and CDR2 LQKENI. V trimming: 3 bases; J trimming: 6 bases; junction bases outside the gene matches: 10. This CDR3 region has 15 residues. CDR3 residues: CASSPADREGGEQYF. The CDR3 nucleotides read TGTGCCAGCTCACCCGCGGACAGGGAAGGGGGCGAGCAGTACTTC.

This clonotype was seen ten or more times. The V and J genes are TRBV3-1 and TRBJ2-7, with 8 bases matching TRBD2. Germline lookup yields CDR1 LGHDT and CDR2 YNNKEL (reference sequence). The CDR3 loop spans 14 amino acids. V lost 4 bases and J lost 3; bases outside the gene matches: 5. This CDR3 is CASSPVAGYYEQYF. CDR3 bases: TGTGCCAGCAGCCCAGTAGCGGGATACTACGAGCAGTACTTC.

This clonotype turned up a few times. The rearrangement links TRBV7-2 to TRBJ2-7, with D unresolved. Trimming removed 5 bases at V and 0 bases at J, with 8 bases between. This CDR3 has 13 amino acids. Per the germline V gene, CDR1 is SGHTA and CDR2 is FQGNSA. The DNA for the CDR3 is TGTGCCAGCAGCCGCCGTGGCTCCTACGAGCAGTACTTC. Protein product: CASSRRGSYEQYF.

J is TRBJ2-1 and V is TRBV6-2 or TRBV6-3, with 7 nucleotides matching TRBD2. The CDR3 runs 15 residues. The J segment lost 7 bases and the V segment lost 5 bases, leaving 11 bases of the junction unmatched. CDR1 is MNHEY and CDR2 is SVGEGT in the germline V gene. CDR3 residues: CASSASGANRNEQFF. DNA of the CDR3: TGTGCCAGCAGTGCCAGCGGGGCCAACCGGAATGAGCAGTTCTTC.

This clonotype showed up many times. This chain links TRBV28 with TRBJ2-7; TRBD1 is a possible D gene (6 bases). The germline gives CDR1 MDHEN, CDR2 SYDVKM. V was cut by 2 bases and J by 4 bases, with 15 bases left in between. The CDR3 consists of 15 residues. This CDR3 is CASSLGDTLRYEQYF. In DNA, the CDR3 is TGTGCCAGCAGTTTAGGGGACACCTTGAGGTACGAGCAGTACTTC.

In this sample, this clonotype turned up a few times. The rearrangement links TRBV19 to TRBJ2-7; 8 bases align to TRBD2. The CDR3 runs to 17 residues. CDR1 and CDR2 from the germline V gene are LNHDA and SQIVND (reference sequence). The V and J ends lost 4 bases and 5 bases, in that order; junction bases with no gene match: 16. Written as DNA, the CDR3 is TGTGCCAGTAGTAGGGCCCCCTTAGCGGGACCCGGAAACGAGCAGTACTTC. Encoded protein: CASSRAPLAGPGNEQYF.

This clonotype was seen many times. The CDR3 spells CAISVGGAYNSPLHF. DNA of the CDR3: TGTGCCATCAGTGTGGGAGGGGCCTATAATTCACCCCTCCACTTT. The chain couples TRBV10-3 to TRBJ1-6; D is perhaps TRBD1 (5 bases). Germline lookup yields CDR1 ENHRY and CDR2 SYGVKD. There are 15 residues in the CDR3. Trimming shortened V by 4 bases and J by 2 bases, and 9 bases separated the two germline ends.

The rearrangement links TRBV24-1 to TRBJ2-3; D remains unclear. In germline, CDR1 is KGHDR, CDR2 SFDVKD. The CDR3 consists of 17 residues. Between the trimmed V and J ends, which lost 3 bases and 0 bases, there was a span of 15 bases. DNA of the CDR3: TGTGCCACCAGTGATACTGAGGACGGACGAAGCACAGATACGCAGTATTTT. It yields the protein CATSDTEDGRSTDTQYF.

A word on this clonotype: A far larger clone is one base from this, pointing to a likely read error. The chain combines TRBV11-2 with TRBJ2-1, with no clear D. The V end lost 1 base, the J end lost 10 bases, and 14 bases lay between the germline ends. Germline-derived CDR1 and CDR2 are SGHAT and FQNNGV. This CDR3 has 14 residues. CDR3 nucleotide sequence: TGTGCCAGCAGCTTAGTCGGATACCCCTACGAGCAGTTCTTC. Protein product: CASSLVGYPYEQFF.

CDR3 sequence: CASSSFTEYYEQYF. DNA of the CDR3: TGTGCCAGCAGCTCCTTCACAGAATACTACGAGCAGTACTTC. The chain recombines TRBV7-9 with TRBJ2-7; no definite D call. CDR3 length: 14 amino acids. Per germline, CDR1 SEHNR and CDR2 FQNEAQ (reference sequence). V lost 4 bases and J lost 3, with 13 bases in between.

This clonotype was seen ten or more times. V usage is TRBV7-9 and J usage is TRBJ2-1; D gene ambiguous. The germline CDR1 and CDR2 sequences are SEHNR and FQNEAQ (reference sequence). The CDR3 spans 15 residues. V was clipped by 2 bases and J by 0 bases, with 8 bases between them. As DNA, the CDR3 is TGTGCCAGCAGCTTATTACTAACCTCCTACAATGAGCAGTTCTTC. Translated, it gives CASSLLLTSYNEQFF.

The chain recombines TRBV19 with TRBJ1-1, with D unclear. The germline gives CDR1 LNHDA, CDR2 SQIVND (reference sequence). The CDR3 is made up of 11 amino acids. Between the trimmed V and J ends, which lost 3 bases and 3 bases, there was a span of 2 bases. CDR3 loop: CASSMDTEAFF. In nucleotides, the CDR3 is TGTGCCAGTAGTATGGACACTGAAGCTTTCTTT.